These 24 T cell receptor beta chains were all obtained from the same sample, sequenced in a study of identical twins. TCRdb re-called the 5' RACE reads with MiXCR, one entry per CDR3 protein. The top ten clones hold 3.6% of a sample with 200,000 to 250,000 distinct CDR3 sequences, roughly 7% of them seen once. These data were also reused for a study on yellow fever vaccine responses in identical twins.

The sample was memory (CD45RO+) T cells sorted from blood. The source of these receptors is a woman aged 18-35 years in good health.

This clonotype was detected a few times. V gene TRBV9 combines with J gene TRBJ2-5; D is uncertain. Germline V CDR1 and CDR2: SGDLS, YYNGEE. V dropped 4 bases and J dropped 1 base, with 11 bases sitting between them. The CDR3 runs 14 residues. The CDR3 loop is CASSPHYFQETQYF. CDR3 DNA: TGTGCCAGCAGCCCTCACTACTTCCAAGAGACCCAGTACTTC.

Ten or more counts support this clonotype. The chain uses TRBV10-3 and TRBJ1-1, with D possibly TRBD1 on 5 matching bases. V was cut by 7 bases and J by 5 bases, with 11 bases left in between. CDR1 and CDR2 (germline): ENHRY, SYGVKD. This CDR3 region has 12 residues. The CDR3 region is CAIKRGETEAFF. Here the CDR3 DNA reads TGTGCCATCAAGAGGGGAGAGACTGAAGCTTTCTTT.

The rearrangement joins TRBV20-1 to TRBJ1-1, with D uncertain. Germline CDR1 is DFQATT and CDR2 is SNEGSKA (reference sequence). The CDR3 totals 11 residues. V was clipped by 7 bases and J by 1 base, with 7 bases between them. This CDR3 reads CSGSRNTEAFF. CDR3 bases: TGCAGTGGGTCTCGGAACACTGAAGCTTTCTTT.

In its sample, this clonotype was seen a few times. The chain has TRBV5-4 and TRBJ1-4; 7 bases match TRBD1. The CDR3 loop spans 13 amino acids. Germline CDR1 SGHNT, CDR2 YYREEE (reference sequence). The trim removed 4 bases at V and 7 bases at J, leaving 4 bases unmatched. In DNA, the CDR3 is TGTGCCAGCAGCATCGGACAGGCTGAAAAACTGTTTTTT. Translation: CASSIGQAEKLFF. Variable domain in full (rest from reference TRBV5-4 and TRBJ1-4): ETGVTQSPTHLIKTRGQQVTLRCSSQSGHNTVSWYQQALGQGPQFIFQYYREEENGRGNFPPRFSGLQFPNYSSELNVNALELDDSALYLCASSIGQAEKLFFGSGTQLSVL.

A few counts support this clonotype. This chain connects TRBV2 to TRBJ2-3, with 11 bases matching TRBD2. In germline, CDR1 is SNHLY, CDR2 FYNNEI. The CDR3 runs to 19 residues. The V segment lost 11 bases and the J segment 0 bases; nucleotides outside the gene matches: 19. The chain's CDR3 is CAFSQPLSGGDSSTDTQYF. CDR3 bases: TGTGCCTTCAGTCAGCCCCTTAGCGGGGGGGATTCTAGCACAGATACGCAGTATTTT.

This clonotype has ten or more counts. The V call is TRBV12-3 or TRBV12-4, the J call TRBJ1-2; 9 positions match TRBD1. This CDR3 has 13 residues. V was clipped by 5 bases and J by 7 bases; unmatched bases: 5. This CDR3 is CASSAQGAGGYTF. CDR3 bases: TGTGCCAGCAGTGCACAGGGGGCGGGTGGCTACACCTTC.

The CDR3 loop reads CATSRAEGPEYF. The CDR3 bases are TGTGCCACCAGCAGGGCAGAGGGCCCCGAGTACTTC. This sequence joins TRBV15 and TRBJ2-5; a weak D match, TRBD2 (5 bases). Germline V gene data show CDR1 as LNHNV and CDR2 as YYDKDF (reference sequence). V lost 3 bases to trimming and J lost 12 bases, with 14 bases between them. CDR3 length equals 12 residues.

This clonotype has a handful of counts. The V and J genes are TRBV9 and TRBJ2-5, with D maybe TRBD2 (6 bases). The CDR3 is made up of 17 amino acids. V dropped 0 bases and J dropped 5 bases, with 20 bases sitting between them. CDR1 and CDR2 from the germline V gene are SGDLS and YYNGEE. The CDR3 DNA follows: TGTGCCAGCAGCGTAGTTGGTAGCGGTTCTGCGTGGGAGACCCAGTACTTC. Encoded protein: CASSVVGSGSAWETQYF.

This clonotype was counted between two and nine times. The chain joins TRBV7-2 to TRBJ2-5; D might be TRBD2 (5 bases). Germline V CDR1 and CDR2: SGHTA, FQGNSA. V was pared by 5 bases and J by 13 bases, with 14 bases between. The CDR3 covers 11 residues. CDR3 sequence reads: CASSRGLVPYF. The CDR3 region has the DNA TGTGCCAGCAGCCGCGGACTCGTGCCGTACTTC. The entire variable domain, with the rest obtained from reference TRBV7-2 and TRBJ2-5, is as follows: GAGVSQSPSNKVTEKGKDVELRCDPISGHTALYWYRQSLGQGLEFLIYFQGNSAPDKSGLPSDRFSAERTGGSVSTLTIQRTQQEDSAVYLCASSRGLVPYFGPGTRLLVL.

This clonotype was observed at least ten times. The chain is built from TRBV5-1 and TRBJ2-3, with TRBD2 identical over 9 bases. Germline lookup yields CDR1 SGHRS and CDR2 YFSETQ. This CDR3 region has 16 residues. Unmatched junction bases numbered 8, after V lost 4 bases and J lost 2 bases. The CDR3 is CASSLGGGRDTDTQYF. The CDR3 DNA follows: TGCGCCAGCAGCCTCGGTGGCGGGAGGGACACAGATACGCAGTATTTT. Looking up the rest from reference TRBV5-1 and TRBJ2-3 gives the full variable domain: KAGVTQTPRYLIKTRGQQVTLSCSPISGHRSVSWYQQTPGQGLQFLFEYFSETQRNKGNFPGRFSGRQFSNSRSEMNVSTLELGDSALYLCASSLGGGRDTDTQYFGPGTRLTVL.

V is TRBV4-2 and J is TRBJ1-1, with TRBD1 matching over 7 bases. Germline CDR1 LGHNA, CDR2 YNFKEQ. CDR3 length: 16 residues. The V gene end was trimmed by 2 bases and the J gene end by 0 bases; junction bases not matched to a gene: 6. The CDR3 loop reads CASSQRTGSMNTEAFF. In DNA form, the CDR3 reads TGTGCCAGCAGCCAACGGACAGGAAGTATGAACACTGAAGCTTTCTTT.

This clonotype was observed many times. The rearrangement joins TRBV5-1 to TRBJ2-1; 14 positions match TRBD2. The junction had 5 bases not matched to a gene; V was cut back by 5 bases and J by 1 base. Germline values: CDR1 SGHRS, CDR2 YFSETQ. This CDR3 is built from 17 residues. For the CDR3, the DNA is TGCGCCAGCAGAGGGACTAGCGGGAGTGGTTCCTACAATGAGCAGTTCTTC. The encoded protein is CASRGTSGSGSYNEQFF.

This clonotype was seen many times. The V gene is TRBV5-1, the J gene TRBJ2-3, with D perhaps matching TRBD1 (5 bases). The CDR3 totals 17 residues. CDR1 SGHRS and CDR2 YFSETQ come from the germline V gene. V lost 1 base and J 0 bases, leaving 15 bases between the germline ends. The CDR3 is CASSLFREGGSTDTQYF. DNA for the CDR3: TGCGCCAGCAGCTTGTTCAGGGAAGGTGGGAGCACAGATACGCAGTATTTT.

J is TRBJ2-3 and V is TRBV13; D gene ambiguous. CDR3 length: 12 residues. With 6 bases removed from V and 4 bases from J, the gap between germline ends came to 8 bases. Per germline, CDR1 PRHDT and CDR2 FYEKMQ (reference sequence). In DNA, the CDR3 is TGTGCCAGCAGTCGCTCGCCAGATACGCAGTATTTT. Translated, it gives CASSRSPDTQYF.

The V gene is TRBV20-1, the J gene TRBJ1-4; no clear D. Trimming stripped 1 base from V and 6 bases from J, with 18 bases between. The CDR3 runs to 16 residues. Germline V gene data show CDR1 as DFQATT and CDR2 as SNEGSKA (reference sequence). CDR3 nucleotides: TGCAGTGCTAGAGTTGCAGGTTCAGTCTTTCATGAAAAACTGTTTTTT. Translated, it gives CSARVAGSVFHEKLFF.

V is TRBV20-1 and J is TRBJ2-1; D gene ambiguous. From germline, CDR1 is DFQATT and CDR2 SNEGSKA (reference sequence). V lost 5 bases and J 3 bases, leaving 14 bases between the germline ends. There are 14 residues in the CDR3. The CDR3 DNA is TGCAGTGCTCCTTGGCCCCCTAGCTACAATGAGCAGTTCTTC. Encoded protein: CSAPWPPSYNEQFF.

This clonotype was counted between two and nine times. This sequence joins TRBV28 and TRBJ2-3; no definite D call. V was trimmed by 5 bases and J by 2 bases, leaving 5 bases between them. CDR1 and CDR2 (germline): MDHEN, SYDVKM. The CDR3 contains 12 residues. The CDR3 spells CASSIFTDTQYF. CDR3 in DNA: TGTGCCAGCAGTATTTTCACAGATACGCAGTATTTT.

In its sample, this clonotype was seen a few times. The rearrangement uses TRBV28 and TRBJ2-7; 12 bases map to TRBD1. The ends lost 5 bases at V and 7 bases at J; junction bases unmatched: 9. The germline CDR1 and CDR2 sequences are MDHEN and SYDVKM. The CDR3 runs 15 residues. The DNA of the CDR3 is TGTGCCAGCAGTCCCCCGGGACAGGGGGCGGGGGAGCAGTACGTC. This encodes CASSPPGQGAGEQYV.

This clonotype appeared many times. The V and J genes are TRBV20-1 and TRBJ2-3; a weak D match, TRBD2 (6 bases). Trimming took off 6 bases at V and 4 bases at J, with 11 bases between the two ends. The germline gives CDR1 DFQATT, CDR2 SNEGSKA (reference sequence). There are 12 residues in the CDR3. CDR3 nucleotides: TGCAGTGCAAGGGACTTCGCAGATACGCAGTATTTT. Protein sequence: CSARDFADTQYF.

As regards this clonotype: The junction departs from germline at one end; a sequencing error may be responsible. The chain carries TRBV20-1 and TRBJ2-3; the match to TRBD2 covers 8 bases. The germline V gene has CDR1 DFQATT and CDR2 SNEGSKA (reference sequence). This CDR3 spans 17 amino acids. CDR3 loop: CCARALHRGGAGDTQYF. As DNA, the CDR3 is TGCTGTGCTAGAGCCCTCCATCGGGGGGGCGCCGGGGATACGCAGTATTTT.

This chain links TRBV20-1 with TRBJ1-5; TRBD1 is a possible D gene (5 bases). The V gene's germline CDR1 is DFQATT and CDR2 SNEGSKA (reference sequence). This CDR3 region has 11 residues. Trimming stripped 4 bases from V and 5 bases from J, with 6 bases between. The CDR3 DNA reads as TGCAGTGCTACCAGGGATCAGCCCCAGCATTTT. Translation: CSATRDQPQHF.

This clonotype was counted at least ten times. The rearrangement uses TRBV29-1 and TRBJ2-5; no definite D call. V dropped 6 bases and J dropped 5 bases, with 19 bases sitting between them. The CDR3 has 14 amino acids. Germline V gives CDR1 SQVTM, CDR2 ANQGSEA. For the CDR3, the DNA is TGCAGCGTCCATGACTTCGCCAGTTGGGAGACCCAGTACTTC. Protein product: CSVHDFASWETQYF.

There are a few counts of this clonotype. The rearrangement uses TRBV5-1 and TRBJ1-2; no firm D call. Trimming shortened V by 0 bases and J by 8 bases, and 17 bases separated the two germline ends. CDR3 size: 15 residues. Germline loops: CDR1 SGHRS, CDR2 YFSETQ. This chain's CDR3 is CASSLEETGLGGYTF. The CDR3 DNA is TGCGCCAGCAGCTTGGAGGAAACGGGCCTTGGGGGCTACACCTTC.

The V call is TRBV10-2, the J call TRBJ2-1; 10 nucleotides line up with TRBD2. V lost 2 bases to trimming and J lost 9 bases; unmatched junction nucleotides: 7. The CDR3 covers 15 residues. Germline-derived CDR1 and CDR2 are WSHSY and SAAADI. The CDR3 DNA is TGCGCCAGCAGTGAGATGTCTAGCGGGAGTGGTGAGCAGTTCTTC. It specifies CASSEMSSGSGEQFF.